This entry concerns a single T cell receptor beta chain. Its antigen target is currently unknown. Per-nucleotide qualities are absent, and no much larger clonotype sits a single base away. From the cysteine through the phenylalanine, the CDR3 covers 16 amino acids. The kept DNA is CDR3 alone, 48 bases in frame from the first base. The germline V gene yields SGHRS for CDR1 and YFSETQ for CDR2. The junction shows trimming of 4 bases on V and 5 bases on J, plus 22 bases between the germline ends. The data are from a study of blood T cell repertoires in COVID-19 (TCRdb year 2020). Context from the whole study: Samples from collaborators originated in the United States, Italy and Spain and spanned both the acute and convalescent phases of COVID-19. The material from the prospective study consisted of cDNA or gDNA derived from T cells, B-cell-depleted T cells, or PBMCs. Subjects who had been exposed to COVID-19, were actively infected with it, or had recovered from it provided the deeply sampled blood TCRbeta repertoires that made up the dataset. The repertoires were released in a freely available public database meant as a resource for research on the immune response to SARS-CoV-2. The samples were drawn from two sources: the first 160 participants of the ongoing ImmuneRACE study, and 1,000 to 1,500 subjects contributed by 6 global collaborators. Sample metadata almost always included a de-identified subject ID, COVID-19 status, age in years and sex. Where HLA class I and class II types were available, the types were taken from metadata supplied by the sample provider, not from assay-based typing.

Overall study outcomes, separate from this receptor: How much clinical and demographic metadata was included differed by source and by participant, and the metadata was provided uncurated.

TCRbeta CDR3 regions were amplified from genomic DNA using the immunoSEQ Assay, a bias-controlled multiplex PCR. Per the source publication's procedure: Within the assay, amplification of reference gene primers was used to estimate how many nucleated cells each sample contained. To quantify the absolute abundance of each unique TCRbeta CDR3 rearrangement, sequence reads were collapsed and filtered. For each sample, productive Simpson clonality was calculated as the square root of Simpson's diversity index across productive rearrangements. TCRdb mirrors the immuneACCESS table, restricted to in-frame sequences. Some clones are absent from its copies; in checked studies, under half trace to an unresolved V gene, and the reason for the others is unknown. V and J calls and clone size come straight from that table; D and trimming were deduced from the DNA. Here the sample has about 290,000 clones; approximately 86% occur a single time. The biggest ten clones account for approximately 4.1% of the sample.

Whole blood was collected in K2EDTA tubes by collaborating institutions according to the institutions' own protocols. Collaborator samples were shipped for TCRbeta analysis as frozen whole blood, isolated PBMCs, or DNA extracted from either sample type. Sequenced input: peripheral blood. This sequence was found in a woman between 45 and 60 years old with active or convalescent COVID-19. The chain was built from TRBV5-1 and TRBJ2-7; the D gene lacks a confident call. The sequenced DNA is TGCGCCAGCAGCGACGGGTCCGGCGGCCTAATCCACGAGCAGTACTTC. It translates to CASSDGSGGLIHEQYF.